This TCR beta chain was identified in a study of T-cell memory formation after mild COVID-19. As for the study in general: TCR clusters largely stayed donor specific.

On this clonotype: Its antigen is currently unknown.

TCRdb reprocessed the 5' RACE reads with MiXCR, giving one entry per CDR3 protein. The profile shows a few hundred thousand distinct CDR3 sequences, around a fifth of them singletons. Notes on the study in general: Clones contracting over day 15 to 85 were CD4/CD8 balanced, with later expanders leaning CD4+. Cross-reactive memory apparently joined, as some responding clones appeared in pre-infection memory. Shrinking CD4+ clones were chiefly CM and EM; CD8+ ones were chiefly EMRA.

Material for sequencing was PBMCs or a T cell subset sorted from them (not recorded which). The receptor was isolated from an adult woman who had mild COVID-19 (a few samples of this study predate the infection). Cell type and time point are not known.

CDR3 bases: TGTGCCAGCTCACCGGGACAGGGCCGCTACGAGCAGTACTTC. Encoded protein: CASSPGQGRYEQYF. This rearrangement joins TRBV18 to TRBJ2-7, with TRBD1 matching 9 bases. J gave up 3 bases and V 3 bases, and 3 bases lay outside the gene matches. Germline-derived CDR1 and CDR2 are KGHSH and LQKENI. The CDR3 loop spans 14 amino acids. The full variable domain, with the rest looked up from reference TRBV18 and TRBJ2-7, is NAGVMQNPRHLVRRRGQEARLRCSPMKGHSHVYWYRQLPEEGLKFMVYLQKENIIDESGMPKERFSAEFPKEGPSILRIQQVVRGDSAAYFCASSPGQGRYEQYFGPGTRLTVT.